This T cell receptor beta chain originates from a study of blood T cell repertoires in COVID-19. Overall study: Acute and convalescent COVID-19 specimens originated in the United States, Italy and Spain. PBMCs, B-cell-depleted T cells, or T cells were the source of the cDNA or gDNA that made up the material.

The method was immunoSEQ multiplex PCR; TCRdb's version includes in-frame clones alone and lacks a portion of them. The top ten hold about 4% of the sample, which has roughly 140,000 clones, around three quarters seen once. Sequencing input: peripheral blood. This clonotype was obtained from a man aged 60-69 years with acute or convalescent COVID-19.

The CDR3 nucleotides are TGTGCCAGCAGCCCCGGGACTAGCGGGAGCCCGCAGTTCTTC. Translation: CASSPGTSGSPQFF. The chain links TRBV7-3 to TRBJ2-1; 14 bases align to TRBD2. The CDR3 totals 14 residues. After removal of 5 bases from V and 12 bases from J, the junction contained 6 bases not matched to a gene. Germline loops: CDR1 SGHTA, CDR2 FQGTGA.